This T cell receptor beta chain was obtained from a study of blood T cell repertoires in COVID-19. Overall study context: Some COVID-19 samples were acute and others convalescent; all came from the United States, Italy and Spain.

Sequencing was performed with immunoSEQ multiplex PCR; in TCRdb, only in-frame clones are kept and a portion is missing. Among 290,000 or so clones listed, around nine tenths were seen once. Trimming took 3 bases from V and 1 from J, leaving 10 bases between them. This CDR3 is built from 15 residues. Germline values: CDR1 LNHDA, CDR2 SQIVND (reference sequence). Sequencing used PBMCs or T cells enriched from blood (not recorded which). The clonotype originates from a woman between 18 and 29 years old who had recovered from COVID-19. The rearrangement uses TRBV19 and TRBJ2-1; D gene unclear. The CDR3 nucleotides read TGTGCCAGTAGTATTTGGCTTACGTCCTACAATGAGCAGTTCTTC. Translation gives CASSIWLTSYNEQFF.